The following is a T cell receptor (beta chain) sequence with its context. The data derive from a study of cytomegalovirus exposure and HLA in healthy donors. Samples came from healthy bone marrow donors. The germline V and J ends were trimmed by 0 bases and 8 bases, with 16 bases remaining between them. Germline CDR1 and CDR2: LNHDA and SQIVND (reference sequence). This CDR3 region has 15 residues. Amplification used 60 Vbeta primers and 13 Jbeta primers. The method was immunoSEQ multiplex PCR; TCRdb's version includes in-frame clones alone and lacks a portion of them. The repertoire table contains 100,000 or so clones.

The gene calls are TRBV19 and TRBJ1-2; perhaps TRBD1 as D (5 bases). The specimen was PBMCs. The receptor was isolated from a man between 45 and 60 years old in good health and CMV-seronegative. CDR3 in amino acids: CASSIDGPGPRGYTF. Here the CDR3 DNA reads TGTGCCAGTAGTATAGATGGACCAGGGCCGCGAGGCTACACCTTC.